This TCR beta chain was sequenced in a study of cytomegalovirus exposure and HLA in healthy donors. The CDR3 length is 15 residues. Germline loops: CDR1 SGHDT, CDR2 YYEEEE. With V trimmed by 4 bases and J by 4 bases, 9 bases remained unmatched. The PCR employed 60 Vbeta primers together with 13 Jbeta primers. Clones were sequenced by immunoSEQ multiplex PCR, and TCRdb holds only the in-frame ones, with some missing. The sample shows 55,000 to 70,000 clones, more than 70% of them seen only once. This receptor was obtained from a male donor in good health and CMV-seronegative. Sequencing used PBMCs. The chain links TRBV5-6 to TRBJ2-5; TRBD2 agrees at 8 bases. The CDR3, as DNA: TGTGCCAGCAGCCCACCTACGGGACTAGGAGAGACCCAGTACTTC. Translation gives CASSPPTGLGETQYF.